Sequencing of this T cell receptor beta chain was carried out in a study of shared clonotypes between healthy human individuals. Clones were read by immunoSEQ multiplex PCR, and TCRdb kept only the in-frame ones, dropping some. In the table there are roughly 640,000 clones, roughly 70% of which are singletons. The CDR3 consists of 13 residues. Trimming took off 5 bases at V and 0 bases at J, with 7 bases between the two ends. Germline loops: CDR1 LNHDA, CDR2 SQIVND (reference sequence). The source of this sequence is a woman aged 25 to 39 in good health. The chain recombines TRBV19 with TRBJ1-1; D is unclear. The sample taken for sequencing was memory CD4+ T cells sorted from blood. Subset defined: CD45RA-negative fraction. CDR3 bases: TGTGCCAGTAGTGCGACTTTGAACACTGAAGCTTTCTTT. Its translation is CASSATLNTEAFF.